This TCR beta chain was obtained from a study of blood T cell repertoires in COVID-19. Background on the study: Sources were T cells, B-cell-depleted T cells, or PBMCs; the material itself was cDNA or gDNA.

The CDR3 contains 15 residues. The junction had 6 bases not matched to a gene; V was cut back by 6 bases and J by 3 bases. Germline V gene lookup returns CDR1 MGHRA and CDR2 YSYEKL. Per the study methods: Estimated nucleated cell counts came from reference gene primer amplification. This table comes from immunoSEQ multiplex PCR, and its TCRdb copy is limited to in-frame clones, with some not included. That table is the source of V, J and clone size, and D and trimming were worked out from the DNA. The table records some 100,000 clones, 70% to 90% of them present only once. This sequence originates from an older man who had recovered from COVID-19. Sequenced: peripheral blood. This sequence joins TRBV4-1 and TRBJ2-2; 8 positions agree with TRBD1. DNA of the CDR3: TGCGCCAGCAGGCAGACAGGGGTATACACCGGGGAGCTGTTTTTT. Translating gives CASRQTGVYTGELFF.